Listed below are T cell receptor beta chains from one sample, sequenced in a study of blood T cell repertoires in COVID-19. Generated by immunoSEQ multiplex PCR, the TCRdb table keeps only in-frame clones and is missing some. The sample lists roughly 70,000 clones, 80% occurring once. Sequenced material: peripheral blood. The receptor source for this set is a human donor in a cohort sampled during active COVID-19. The CDR3 runs from the conserved cysteine through the conserved F or W. The D gene is left open where the match is weak. The listing skips clone size in some rows; elsewhere it reads once, few, many or a size class.

v_gene	j_gene	d_gene	abundance	CDR3aa	CDR3nt
TRBV20-1	TRBJ1-5	TRBD1	-	CSASLDRASNQPQHF	TGCAGTGCTAGTTTGGACAGGGCTAGCAATCAGCCCCAGCATTTT
TRBV18	TRBJ2-3	TRBD1	-	CASSPTGTGGADTQYF	TGTGCCAGCTCACCGACGGGGACAGGGGGCGCAGATACGCAGTATTTT
TRBV5-1	TRBJ2-1	-	few	CASSLGREGAEQFF	TGCGCCAGCAGCTTGGGACGGGAGGGGGCTGAGCAGTTCTTC
TRBV6-2/TRBV6-3	TRBJ2-2	TRBD1	-	CASSYSGTGPGTGELFF	TGTGCCAGCAGTTACTCTGGGACAGGGCCGGGTACCGGGGAGCTGTTTTTT
TRBV6-5	TRBJ2-5	-	-	CASSYGARETQYF	TGTGCCAGCAGTTACGGGGCTCGGGAGACCCAGTACTTC
TRBV28	TRBJ2-3	TRBD2	-	CASSLLGGLAGVSGTDTQYF	TGTGCCAGCAGTTTGCTTGGGGGTTTAGCGGGAGTGTCTGGCACAGATACGCAGTATTTT
TRBV28	TRBJ1-6	TRBD1	few	CASSLWRTGGLDNSPLHF	TGTGCCAGCAGTTTATGGAGGACAGGGGGCTTGGATAATTCACCCCTCCACTTT
TRBV7-2	TRBJ2-3	-	-	CASSPGLMLGTDTQYF	TGTGCCAGCAGCCCGGGACTGATGTTGGGCACAGATACGCAGTATTTT
TRBV6-5	TRBJ1-1	-	-	CASRGGEAAEAFF	TGTGCCAGCAGAGGAGGAGAAGCGGCTGAAGCTTTCTTT
TRBV7-2	TRBJ2-1	-	-	CASSRDKSQDEQFF	TGTGCCAGCTCCCGGGACAAAAGCCAGGATGAGCAGTTCTTC
TRBV10-3	TRBJ2-3	-	-	CAIKTEDYVADTQYF	TGTGCCATCAAAACGGAGGACTATGTGGCAGATACGCAGTATTTT
TRBV2	TRBJ1-2	-	-	CASSEEANYGYTF	TGTGCCAGCAGTGAGGAGGCTAACTATGGCTACACCTTC
TRBV5-5	TRBJ2-1	TRBD1	-	CASSVTGGASNEQFF	TGTGCCAGCAGCGTGACAGGGGGCGCGAGTAATGAGCAGTTCTTC
TRBV27	TRBJ1-1	TRBD1	-	CASSLRAGGVNTEAFF	TGTGCCAGCAGTTTAAGGGCAGGGGGCGTGAACACTGAAGCTTTCTTT
TRBV29-1	TRBJ1-1	-	-	CSFSSLNTEAFF	TGCAGCTTTTCAAGCTTGAACACTGAAGCTTTCTTT
TRBV9	TRBJ2-1	-	few	CASSVVGGNYNEQFF	TGTGCCAGCAGCGTAGTTGGCGGGAATTACAATGAGCAGTTCTTC
TRBV6-5	TRBJ2-7	TRBD1	-	CASSHRGAYEQYF	TGTGCCAGCAGCCACAGGGGCGCCTACGAGCAGTACTTC
TRBV24-1	TRBJ1-5	-	-	CATPTGPAQSNQPQHF	TGTGCCACTCCGACAGGACCGGCCCAAAGCAATCAGCCCCAGCATTTT
TRBV29-1	TRBJ2-7	TRBD1	medium-sized	CSASGTVDEQYF	TGCAGCGCCTCCGGGACAGTGGACGAGCAGTACTTC
TRBV19	TRBJ2-3	-	-	CASSIPDTQYF	TGTGCCAGTAGTATTCCGGATACGCAGTATTTT
TRBV28	TRBJ1-2	-	-	CASSPGRSGYTF	TGTGCCAGCAGTCCAGGGCGGAGTGGCTACACCTTC
TRBV30	TRBJ2-7	-	-	CAWSPAAYEQYF	TGTGCCTGGAGCCCTGCGGCCTACGAGCAGTACTTC
TRBV6-5	TRBJ1-2	-	-	CASRVSGTNYGYTF	TGTGCCAGCAGGGTATCGGGAACTAACTATGGCTACACCTTC
TRBV28	TRBJ1-2	-	-	CASKGDSTGGYTF	TGTGCCAGCAAAGGGGACTCGACGGGTGGCTACACCTTC
TRBV27	TRBJ2-3	-	-	CASSFLRSDTQYF	TGTGCCAGCAGTTTTTTGAGGTCCGATACGCAGTATTTT
TRBV7-2	TRBJ2-6	-	once	CASSLSLSGANVLTF	TGTGCCAGCAGCTTATCACTCTCTGGGGCCAACGTCCTGACTTTC
TRBV4-3	TRBJ2-1	TRBD2	-	CASSQVGLADSAQFF	TGCGCCAGCAGCCAAGTAGGTCTAGCGGATTCGGCGCAGTTCTTC
TRBV18	TRBJ1-3	-	-	CASSPLQGNTIYF	TGTGCCAGCTCACCACTACAGGGAAACACCATATATTTT
TRBV5-4	TRBJ2-1	TRBD2	-	CASSPGTSSYNEQFF	TGTGCCAGCAGCCCCGGGACTAGCTCGTACAATGAGCAGTTCTTC
TRBV7-2	TRBJ2-5	TRBD1	-	CASSWGQMNQETQYF	TGTGCCAGCAGTTGGGGACAGATGAACCAAGAGACCCAGTACTTC
TRBV2	TRBJ2-5	-	once	CASSDRETQYF	TGTGCCAGCAGTGATCGGGAGACCCAGTACTTC
TRBV5-1	TRBJ1-6	-	-	CASSSDGGYNSPLHF	TGCGCCAGCAGCTCGGACGGGGGTTATAATTCACCCCTCCACTTT
TRBV6-2/TRBV6-3	TRBJ1-1	-	-	CASSSPPGSAFF	TGTGCCAGCAGTTCCCCCCCCGGGTCGGCTTTCTTT
TRBV5-1	TRBJ1-5	-	-	CASSLEGKSNQPQHF	TGCGCCAGCAGCTTGGAGGGGAAAAGCAATCAGCCCCAGCATTTT
TRBV5-1	TRBJ2-7	TRBD1	-	CASSPTGQGAPGEQYF	TGCGCCAGCAGCCCTACGGGACAGGGGGCGCCTGGGGAGCAGTACTTC
TRBV30	TRBJ1-1	-	-	CAWSPTGGGNTEAFF	TGTGCCTGGAGTCCGACCGGAGGTGGGAACACTGAAGCTTTCTTT
TRBV7-6	TRBJ2-7	TRBD2	-	CASSLATGTSGRGRNYEQYF	TGTGCCAGCAGCTTAGCAACCGGGACTAGCGGGAGAGGGAGGAACTACGAGCAGTACTTC
TRBV5-1	TRBJ1-4	-	-	CASSLGGAGEKLFF	TGCGCCAGCAGCTTGGGCGGCGCGGGTGAAAAACTGTTTTTT
TRBV28	TRBJ2-7	TRBD1	-	CASSLSRRAGGSYEQYF	TGTGCCAGCAGTTTATCCCGCCGGGCAGGGGGCTCCTACGAGCAGTACTTC
TRBV5-6	TRBJ2-1	TRBD2	-	CASSLEISGRQNEQFF	TGTGCCAGCAGCTTGGAGATTAGCGGGAGGCAAAATGAGCAGTTCTTC
TRBV5-6	TRBJ1-4	TRBD1	once	CASSPDRANEKLFF	TGTGCCAGCAGCCCGGACAGGGCAAATGAAAAACTGTTTTTT
TRBV4-1	TRBJ2-7	TRBD1	few	CASSQGGQGSYEQYF	TGCGCCAGCAGCCAAGGGGGACAGGGCTCCTACGAGCAGTACTTC
TRBV18	TRBJ2-7	-	-	CASSPDSYEQYF	TGTGCCAGCTCACCGGACAGCTACGAGCAGTACTTC
TRBV7-2	TRBJ2-3	-	-	CASSTGTDGGTQYF	TGTGCCAGCAGCACGGGGACTGACGGTGGGACGCAGTATTTT